Sequencing of this T cell receptor beta chain was carried out in a study of blood T cell repertoires in COVID-19 (dated by TCRdb to between 2020 and 2021). Context from the whole study: Samples covering the acute and convalescent phases of COVID-19 were provided by collaborators in the United States, Italy and Spain. HLA class I and class II types, where available, came from metadata supplied by the sample provider rather than from assay-based typing. The repertoires were released in a freely available public database meant as a resource for research on the immune response to SARS-CoV-2. The dataset comprised deeply sampled blood TCRbeta repertoires from subjects exposed to, actively infected with, or recovered from COVID-19. A de-identified subject ID, COVID-19 status, age in years and sex were almost always included in the sample metadata. Samples came from the ongoing ImmuneRACE study (first 160 participants) plus 1,254 subjects from 6 global collaborators. The material from the prospective study consisted of cDNA or gDNA derived from T cells, B-cell-depleted T cells, or PBMCs. General study outcomes and caveats: The amount of clinical and demographic metadata varied by source and participant and was provided uncurated.

TCRbeta CDR3 regions were amplified from genomic DNA using the immunoSEQ Assay, a bias-controlled multiplex PCR. Per the source publication's procedure: The number of nucleated cells in each sample was estimated from the amplification of reference gene primers within the assay. To quantify the absolute abundance of each unique TCRbeta CDR3 rearrangement, sequence reads were collapsed and filtered. For each sample, productive Simpson clonality was calculated as the square root of Simpson's diversity index across productive rearrangements. This is the immuneACCESS table as TCRdb keeps it, with only in-frame sequences that have V and J called. A part of the clones is gone; compared with another copy, unresolved V genes explain less than half, and the rest is unexplained. V and J calls and clone size come straight from that table; D and trimming were deduced from the DNA. The sample profile shows about 160,000 clones; 85% to 90% of them were found once. The ten largest clonotypes hold approximately 6.6% of the sample.

Points on this clone: It has no known antigen specificity. No per-base quality is available; no much larger clone lies one base away.

Per the germline V gene, MNHEY is the CDR1 and SVGAGI is the CDR2. The CDR3 spans 15 residues, from the cysteine through the phenylalanine. Only the CDR3 part of the read is kept: 45 bases, read in frame from the first base. The junction shows trimming of 1 base on V and 0 bases on J, plus 10 bases between the germline ends. Participants in the prospective study were enrolled through a virtual design, were aged about 18 to 90 years, and lived in approximately 24 United States geographic areas. In the prospective study, cohorts were assigned on the basis of participant-reported clinical history obtained from a screening survey and a study questionnaire. Recovered participants in ImmuneRACE Cohort 3 were defined by two consecutive negative NP/OP PCR tests, clearance by a healthcare professional, or resolution of symptoms. In the prospective study, whole blood, serum and a nasopharyngeal or oropharyngeal swab were collected from each participant by mobile phlebotomists. Over a roughly two-month period, participants in the prospective study had the option of providing additional blood draws and questionnaires. Before DNA extraction, prospective study blood samples were shipped either frozen or at room temperature.

The sequence derives from a woman aged 45 to 65 who had recovered from COVID-19. The chain is assembled from TRBV6-5 and TRBJ2-7, with an unclear D gene assignment. Sequenced material: PBMCs or T cells enriched from blood (not recorded which). CDR3 sequence: CASSYLGTSSYEQYF. The nucleotide sequence is TGTGCCAGCAGTTACTTGGGCACCTCCTCCTACGAGCAGTACTTC.